The following is a T cell receptor (beta chain) sequence with its context. The sample is drawn from a study of lymphopenia after photon versus proton radiotherapy. V gave up 5 bases and J gave up 5 bases; unmatched junction bases: 4. The CDR3 consists of 15 residues. Germline-derived CDR1 and CDR2 are SGHAT and FQNNGV. The assay was immunoSEQ multiplex PCR, and TCRdb's table has in-frame clones only and misses some. The sample contains tens of thousands of clones, just over 85% of which appear only once. The chain links TRBV11-2 to TRBJ2-7, with 15 nucleotides matching TRBD2. Sequenced material: peripheral blood, taken from a patient treated with proton-based radiotherapy. The receptor comes from a woman aged 70 to 79 with pancreatic cancer. Some clones in this sample may be carry-over from other donors' samples. CDR3 sequence: CASSVGTSGRNEQYF. In nucleotides, the CDR3 is TGTGCCAGCAGCGTCGGGACTAGCGGGAGGAACGAGCAGTACTTC.